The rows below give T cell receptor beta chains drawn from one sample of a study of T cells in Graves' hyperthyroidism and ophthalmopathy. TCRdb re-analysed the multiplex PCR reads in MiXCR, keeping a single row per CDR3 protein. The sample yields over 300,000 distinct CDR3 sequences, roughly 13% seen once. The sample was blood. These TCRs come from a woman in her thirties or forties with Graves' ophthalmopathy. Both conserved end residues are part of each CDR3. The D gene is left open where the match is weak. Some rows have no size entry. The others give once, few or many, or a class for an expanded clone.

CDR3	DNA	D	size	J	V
CANSQSGVGANVLTF	TGTGCCAACTCACAATCAGGGGTTGGGGCCAACGTCCTGACTTTC	-	few	TRBJ2-6	TRBV12-3/TRBV12-4
CASSYPGLDRNEQFF	TGTGCCAGCAGCTATCCGGGACTAGATCGCAATGAGCAGTTCTTC	TRBD2	many	TRBJ2-1	TRBV7-9
CASSPRQTWADTQYF	TGTGCCAGCAGCCCGCGGCAGACCTGGGCAGATACGCAGTATTTT	-	few	TRBJ2-3	TRBV5-6
CAISESKGSEAFF	TGTGCCATCAGTGAGTCAAAAGGGAGTGAAGCTTTCTTT	-	many	TRBJ1-1	TRBV10-3
CASNPLSSGMSNTQYF	TGTGCCAGCAACCCACTCTCCAGCGGGATGAGTAATACGCAGTATTTT	TRBD2	many	TRBJ2-3	TRBV9
CASSINRDFYNSPLHF	TGTGCCAGTAGTATTAACCGGGACTTCTATAATTCACCCCTCCACTTT	-	many	TRBJ1-6	TRBV19
CASSYGGSGRIEQYF	TGTGCCAGCAGTTACGGTGGTAGCGGGAGGATTGAGCAGTACTTC	TRBD2	-	TRBJ2-7	TRBV6-5
CSARNRGERTEAFF	TGCAGTGCTAGAAACAGGGGTGAGAGGACTGAAGCTTTCTTT	TRBD1	many	TRBJ1-1	TRBV20-1
CASSLVLAGGPGEQFF	TGTGCCAGCAGCTTAGTTCTGGCGGGAGGGCCGGGTGAGCAGTTCTTC	TRBD2	many	TRBJ2-1	TRBV11-3
CSAEGGRPYEQYF	TGCAGTGCCGAGGGCGGTCGCCCCTACGAGCAGTACTTC	-	few	TRBJ2-7	TRBV20-1
CASRRRTSGRYEQYF	TGTGCCAGCAGGCGGCGGACATCGGGGCGCTACGAGCAGTACTTC	-	many	TRBJ2-7	TRBV2
CSARQGAGSNQPQHF	TGCAGTGCTAGACAAGGGGCAGGGAGCAATCAGCCCCAGCATTTT	-	many	TRBJ1-5	TRBV20-1
CASSFNTPGPAYEQYF	TGTGCCAGCAGCTTCAATACTCCGGGACCAGCCTACGAGCAGTACTTC	-	-	TRBJ2-7	TRBV11-3
CASREKNYGYTF	TGTGCCAGCAGAGAGAAAAACTATGGCTACACCTTC	-	-	TRBJ1-2	TRBV6-1
CASGSGGYTDGYTF	TGTGCCAGCGGTTCCGGGGGATATACGGATGGCTACACCTTC	-	many	TRBJ1-2	TRBV6-1
CASSLISSGRDEQYF	TGTGCCAGCAGTTTAATCTCCAGCGGGAGGGACGAGCAGTACTTC	TRBD2	many	TRBJ2-7	TRBV28
CSARGYRDYYGYTF	TGCAGTGCTAGAGGGTACAGGGACTACTATGGCTACACCTTC	-	many	TRBJ1-2	TRBV20-1
CATRSRGPYSNQPQHF	TGTGCCACCAGAAGCCGGGGACCTTATAGCAATCAGCCCCAGCATTTT	-	-	TRBJ1-5	TRBV15
CASSTPVRGRTYTF	TGTGCCAGCAGCACCCCCGTCAGGGGCCGCACCTACACCTTC	-	many	TRBJ1-2	TRBV7-2
CSVGDRAYGYTF	TGCAGCGTGGGAGACAGGGCGTACGGCTACACCTTC	TRBD1	many	TRBJ1-2	TRBV29-1
CASSWTSGAYEQYF	TGTGCCAGCAGTTGGACTAGCGGGGCCTACGAGCAGTACTTC	TRBD2	many	TRBJ2-7	TRBV2
CASSSKTGNTEAFF	TGTGCCAGTAGTAGTAAGACGGGGAACACTGAAGCTTTCTTT	-	many	TRBJ1-1	TRBV19
CASSQGGRYGYTF	TGTGCCAGCAGCCAAGGGGGCCGCTATGGCTACACCTTC	TRBD1	many	TRBJ1-2	TRBV11-2
CASSFSGYTGELFF	TGTGCCAGCAGCTTCAGTGGATACACCGGGGAGCTGTTTTTT	-	many	TRBJ2-2	TRBV7-9
CAWSLQTGLSSYEQYF	TGTGCCTGGAGTTTACAGACAGGGCTAAGCTCCTACGAGCAGTACTTC	TRBD1	-	TRBJ2-7	TRBV30
CAWSEIAGGGSEKLFF	TGTGCCTGGAGTGAGATAGCAGGGGGCGGAAGTGAAAAACTGTTTTTT	TRBD1	-	TRBJ1-4	TRBV30
CASSFKQAGEQYF	TGTGCCAGCAGCTTTAAACAGGCTGGAGAGCAGTACTTC	-	many	TRBJ2-7	TRBV11-2